The T cell receptor (beta chain) under discussion was sequenced for a study of brain T cells in children with intractable seizures. As to this clone: Its antigen is unknown.

Profiled with immunoSEQ multiplex PCR; TCRdb holds only in-frame clones, not every one. This sample yields 110,000 or so clones, of which around 94% are seen a single time; 3.8% belongs to the top ten. The sequenced cases were selected for having the highest brain T cell transcript signatures. Before surgery, patients took at least one anti-epileptic drug. Overall study results and limits: Viral specificity was inferred only from CDR3 similarity; HCMV serostatus was unknown. Absence of clones before surgery may stem from lower sequencing depth.

The V and J ends lost 5 bases and 5 bases, in that order; junction bases with no gene match: 9. There are 14 residues in the CDR3. Looked up from germline, CDR1 is SGHVS and CDR2 is FQNEAQ. The clonotype was recovered from a boy under two years old with hemimegalencephaly and intractable seizures. V and J are TRBV7-8 and TRBJ2-7; 7 bases line up with TRBD1. Sample: peripheral blood, taken at surgery. CDR3 sequence (DNA): TGTGCCAGCAGCGCCAACAGGGGCCTCGACGAGCAGTACTTC. Its translation: CASSANRGLDEQYF.